A selection of T cell receptor beta chains follows, all from one sample in a study of OX40 agonist ivuxolimab in advanced cancers. Sequenced by immunoSEQ multiplex PCR; TCRdb stores in-frame clones only, minus some. The data show 65,000 to 90,000 clones, 91% seen once. The sample in question was CD4+ or CD8+ T cells sorted from blood, obtained in a trial of the OX40 agonist ivuxolimab. The receptor source for this set is an adult with an advanced solid tumor such as melanoma, head and neck, liver or kidney cancer. The conserved cysteine and the conserved F or W are not part of the CDR3 here. Part of the rows lack a size; the others show once, few, many or a class for expanded clones.

j_gene,abundance,v_gene,CDR3aa
TRBJ1-5,-,TRBV5-8,ASSHGSNQPQH
TRBJ2-7,-,TRBV1,TSSQLRREASYEQY
TRBJ1-2,-,TRBV6-5,ASSYSVGGYGYT
TRBJ1-2,-,TRBV6-1,ASYGQVLANYGYT
TRBJ2-1,-,TRBV23-1,ASSQSRREEGNEQF
TRBJ2-1,-,TRBV6-4,ASSAMGGTYNEQF
TRBJ2-2,-,TRBV5-1,ASSLGPSATGELF
TRBJ2-1,-,TRBV10-3,AISESPSRNEQF
TRBJ1-1,-,TRBV5-1,ASSFGQPNTEAF
TRBJ1-5,-,TRBV28,ASSGRINQPQH
TRBJ2-1,-,TRBV11-2,ASSPTRDSNEQF
TRBJ1-1,-,TRBV7-2,AGGSGGNTEAF
TRBJ2-2,-,TRBV10-1,ASKRDRVSGELF
TRBJ2-3,-,TRBV18,ASSPTGVTDTQY
TRBJ2-1,-,TRBV6-5,ASSSGQGQI
TRBJ1-5,-,TRBV6-1,ASNRQGQQPQH
TRBJ2-2,-,TRBV10-3,AISDFLAGGVTGELF
TRBJ1-5,-,TRBV6-5,ASSYSFLGNQPQH
TRBJ2-5,once,TRBV7-9,ASSLDGIPQETQY
TRBJ2-2,-,TRBV19,ASRSEGAGTGELF
TRBJ2-7,-,TRBV2,ASRLAGLSYEQY
TRBJ2-1,-,TRBV30,AWSVLGQGEF
TRBJ2-7,-,TRBV6-5,ASNRGYEQY
TRBJ1-2,-,TRBV2,ASSPDRASNYGYT
TRBJ2-1,-,TRBV7-6,ASSLQYGEQF
TRBJ1-4,-,TRBV18,ASSGDLETEKLF
TRBJ2-3,-,TRBV27,ASSLSRVGRGQGFPDTQY
TRBJ2-2,once,TRBV18,ASSPGRGDGELF
TRBJ2-1,-,TRBV7-7,ASSPIVRSGGNEQF
TRBJ2-2,-,TRBV7-2,ASSPTGTNTGELF
TRBJ2-4,-,TRBV28,ASQAGFPKNIQY
TRBJ2-7,once,TRBV5-1,ASSLAGTPGEQY